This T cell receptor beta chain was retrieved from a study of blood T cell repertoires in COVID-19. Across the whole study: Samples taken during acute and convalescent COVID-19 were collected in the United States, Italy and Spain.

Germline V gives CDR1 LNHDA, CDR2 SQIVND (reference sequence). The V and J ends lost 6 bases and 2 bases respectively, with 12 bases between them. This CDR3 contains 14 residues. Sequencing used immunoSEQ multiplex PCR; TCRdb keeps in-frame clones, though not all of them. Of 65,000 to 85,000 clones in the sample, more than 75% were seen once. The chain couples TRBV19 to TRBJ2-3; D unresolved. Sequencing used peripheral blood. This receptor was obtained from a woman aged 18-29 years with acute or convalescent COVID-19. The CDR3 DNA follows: TGTGCCAGTAGCTATATCCCAAACACAGATACGCAGTATTTT. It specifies CASSYIPNTDTQYF.